These T cell receptor beta chains were read from a single sample in a study of blood T cell repertoires in COVID-19. The assay was immunoSEQ multiplex PCR, and TCRdb's table has in-frame clones only and misses some. Here the sample spans about 380,000 clones, more than 75% being singletons. The source material was PBMCs or T cells enriched from blood (not recorded which). The receptors stem from a woman between 18 and 29 years old who had recovered from COVID-19. Both conserved end residues are part of each CDR3. Fields, in order: V gene, D gene, clone size, J gene, CDR3 DNA, CDR3 protein. A D gene is named only where the DNA matches it firmly. Part of the rows lack a size; the others show once, few, many or a class for expanded clones.

TRBV7-2,TRBD1,.,TRBJ1-1,TGTGCCAGCAGATCCGGGACAGGAGGGGCTGAAGCTTTCTTT,CASRSGTGGAEAFF
TRBV4-1,TRBD1,.,TRBJ2-3,TGCGCCAGCAGCCAAGCCCTCCTTCGGACAGGGGGCAATTTGGATACGCAGTATTTT,CASSQALLRTGGNLDTQYF
TRBV7-8,.,once,TRBJ2-2,TGTGCCAGCAGCTTCGCCGGGGGGAACACCGGGGAGCTGTTTTTT,CASSFAGGNTGELFF
TRBV30,.,.,TRBJ1-3,TGTGCCTGGAGTGTAGACCACCGGGACACCATATATTTT,CAWSVDHRDTIYF
TRBV6-5,.,.,TRBJ2-7,TGTGCCAGCATGGGGGGAGACGAGCAGTACTTC,CASMGGDEQYF
TRBV4-2,.,.,TRBJ2-1,TGTGCCAGCAGCCAAGTAGGCCAGGGGTCCTACAATGAGCAGTTCTTC,CASSQVGQGSYNEQFF
TRBV3-1/TRBV3-2,TRBD1,.,TRBJ2-2,TGTGCCAGCAGCCCCATCAGGGGACAGGGATACACCGGGGAGCTGTTTTTT,CASSPIRGQGYTGELFF
TRBV19,.,.,TRBJ1-1,TGTGCCACCCGAACCGGGGGGAACACTGAAGCTTTCTTT,CATRTGGNTEAFF
TRBV6-5,TRBD1,.,TRBJ1-1,TGTGCCAGCAGGGGCGGGACAGGGGGTCACACTGAAGCTTTCTTT,CASRGGTGGHTEAFF
TRBV18,TRBD1,.,TRBJ1-5,TGTGCCAGCTCACCTTCTGGGACAGGGGAACAGCCCCAGCATTTT,CASSPSGTGEQPQHF
TRBV6-4,TRBD2,.,TRBJ2-1,TGTGCCAGCAGTGCCTCGGGACTAGCGGGGGAGCAGTTCTTC,CASSASGLAGEQFF
TRBV29-1,.,.,TRBJ2-7,TGCAGCGTTGAAGGGAGGGCTAATCACGAGCAGTACTTC,CSVEGRANHEQYF
TRBV30,.,.,TRBJ1-4,TGTGCCTGGAGTCAGCGTAAGAATGAAAAACTGTTTTTT,CAWSQRKNEKLFF
TRBV7-3,TRBD1,.,TRBJ1-6,TGTGCCAGCAGGGCAGGGGGCGCGATCGTATCACCCCTCCACTTT,CASRAGGAIVSPLHF
TRBV7-2,TRBD1,once,TRBJ2-1,TGTGCCAGCAGCCTACAGGGGGGACCCTACAATGAGCAGTTCTTC,CASSLQGGPYNEQFF